These T cell receptor beta chains were read from a single sample in a study of T cells in localized non-small cell lung cancer. Clones were sequenced by immunoSEQ multiplex PCR, and TCRdb holds only the in-frame ones, with some missing. There are roughly 30,000 clones in the sample; about 80% occur only once, and approximately 5.3% lies in the top ten. The sequences come from peripheral blood mononuclear cells, collected before any cancer treatment. These receptors were obtained from a man between 40 and 69 years old with stage III lung adenocarcinoma. Each CDR3 is given with its conserved first and last residue. The order of the fields is clone size, J gene, D gene, V gene, CDR3 protein, CDR3 DNA. A D gene is named only where the DNA matches it firmly. Only some rows state a clone size, as once, few, many or a class for expanded clones.

>-|TRBJ1-3|-|TRBV2
CASSVGRNTIYF
TGTGCCAGCAGTGTTGGGAGAAACACCATATATTTT
>-|TRBJ1-4|-|TRBV6-1
CASSARGSEKLFF
TGTGCCAGCAGCGCCCGAGGTTCCGAAAAACTGTTTTTT
>once|TRBJ1-1|-|TRBV7-3
CASSEYSSGTAFF
TGTGCCAGCAGCGAGTACTCCTCAGGGACGGCTTTCTTT
>-|TRBJ2-2|-|TRBV19
CASSMAANTGELFF
TGTGCCAGTAGTATGGCCGCGAACACCGGGGAGCTGTTTTTT
>-|TRBJ1-3|-|TRBV7-2
CASSLLTATTTSGNTIYF
TGTGCCAGCAGCTTATTAACGGCAACTACTACCTCTGGAAACACCATATATTTT
>-|TRBJ1-3|-|TRBV5-1
CASSQGYQAGNTIYF
TGCGCCAGCAGCCAAGGGTACCAAGCTGGAAACACCATATATTTT
>-|TRBJ2-2|-|TRBV6-5
CASSYSRVGELFF
TGTGCCAGCAGTTACTCGAGGGTAGGGGAGCTGTTTTTT
>-|TRBJ1-1|TRBD1|TRBV27
CASRRQGRSTEAFF
TGTGCCAGCAGGCGACAGGGTAGGAGCACTGAAGCTTTCTTT
>few|TRBJ2-5|-|TRBV5-4
CASSLAGRANRETQYF
TGTGCCAGCAGCTTGGCCGGTCGGGCCAACAGGGAGACCCAGTACTTC
>-|TRBJ1-1|-|TRBV2
CASRQGVTEAFF
TGTGCCAGCAGACAGGGCGTAACTGAAGCTTTCTTT
>-|TRBJ1-5|-|TRBV27
CASSLARDQPQHF
TGTGCCAGCAGTTTAGCCAGGGACCAGCCCCAGCATTTT
>-|TRBJ1-3|TRBD1|TRBV2
CASSRTGSFSGNTIYF
TGTGCCAGCAGTCGGACAGGTTCTTTCTCTGGAAACACCATATATTTT
>-|TRBJ2-1|TRBD2|TRBV15
CATSRAASGGGNNEQFF
TGTGCCACCAGCAGAGCGGCTAGCGGGGGGGGAAACAATGAGCAGTTCTTC
>-|TRBJ2-1|-|TRBV28
CASRGGGTYNEQFF
TGTGCCAGCAGAGGGGGGGGTACCTACAATGAGCAGTTCTTC
>-|TRBJ1-2|TRBD1|TRBV2
CASSVLSTGAYGYTF
TGTGCCAGCAGTGTACTATCGACAGGGGCCTATGGCTACACCTTC
>-|TRBJ2-7|-|TRBV2
CASSRAYPEQYF
TGTGCCAGCAGTCGAGCCTATCCCGAGCAGTACTTC
>-|TRBJ2-7|TRBD1|TRBV13
CASSLGTGDAYEQYF
TGTGCCAGCAGCCTTGGGACAGGGGACGCCTACGAGCAGTACTTC
>-|TRBJ1-5|TRBD1|TRBV19
CASSKGTGGYQPQHF
TGTGCCAGTAGTAAGGGGACAGGGGGGTATCAGCCCCAGCATTTT
>-|TRBJ2-1|TRBD2|TRBV11-2
CASSSSGRVGGNEQFF
TGTGCCAGCAGCTCAAGCGGGAGGGTCGGCGGCAATGAGCAGTTCTTC
>-|TRBJ2-1|TRBD2|TRBV5-4
CASSSGGPGGSSNEQFF
TGTGCCAGCAGCTCCGGGGGTCCGGGCGGGAGTTCTAATGAGCAGTTCTTC
>-|TRBJ1-5|-|TRBV10-3
CAIRAPRDSNQPQHF
TGTGCCATCAGGGCCCCCCGGGATAGCAATCAGCCCCAGCATTTT
>few|TRBJ1-3|-|TRBV18
CASSPYDSSSGNTIYF
TGTGCCAGCTCACCATATGACAGTTCCTCTGGAAACACCATATATTTT
>-|TRBJ2-3|TRBD2|TRBV19
CASRASGKSFTDTQYF
TGTGCCAGTAGAGCTAGCGGGAAATCGTTCACAGATACGCAGTATTTT
>-|TRBJ2-2|TRBD2|TRBV11-1
CASSHRLAGALGELFF
TGTGCCAGCAGTCACCGACTAGCGGGAGCTCTCGGGGAGCTGTTTTTT
>once|TRBJ2-1|-|TRBV11-3
CASSLGDRNNEQFF
TGTGCCAGCAGCTTAGGCGACAGAAACAATGAGCAGTTCTTC
>-|TRBJ2-1|TRBD2|TRBV28
CATHPGTSIGNEQFF
TGTGCCACTCACCCCGGGACTAGCATTGGCAATGAGCAGTTCTTC
>-|TRBJ2-5|TRBD2|TRBV6-1
CASRSGLAGQETQYF
TGTGCCAGCAGGTCGGGACTAGCGGGCCAAGAGACCCAGTACTTC
>-|TRBJ2-1|-|TRBV28
CASRVYNEQFF
TGTGCCAGCAGGGTCTACAATGAGCAGTTCTTC
>-|TRBJ2-1|TRBD2|TRBV5-5
CASSSITSGGDNEQFF
TGTGCCAGCAGCTCTATAACTAGCGGGGGAGACAATGAGCAGTTCTTC
>few|TRBJ1-5|-|TRBV19
CASNSYGIHQPQHF
TGTGCCAGTAACTCATACGGCATCCATCAGCCCCAGCATTTT
>-|TRBJ1-1|-|TRBV18
CASSPQGPRMNTEAFF
TGTGCCAGCTCACCACAGGGACCCCGTATGAACACTGAAGCTTTCTTT
>-|TRBJ2-2|TRBD1|TRBV5-1
CASSMYRDSKYTGELFF
TGCGCCAGCAGCATGTACCGGGACAGCAAATACACCGGGGAGCTGTTTTTT
>-|TRBJ1-3|-|TRBV11-2
CASSFLPLGSGNTIYF
TGTGCCAGCAGCTTTCTGCCTTTAGGGTCTGGAAACACCATATATTTT
>-|TRBJ1-2|-|TRBV5-1
CASSRGTGGSYTF
TGCGCCAGCAGCCGAGGGACCGGCGGTAGCTACACCTTC
>-|TRBJ2-7|-|TRBV18
CASSPDGGAQYF
TGTGCCAGCTCCCCCGACGGAGGGGCGCAGTACTTC
>once|TRBJ1-4|-|TRBV10-3
CAISGGQVNEKLFF
TGTGCCATCAGTGGTGGGCAGGTTAATGAAAAACTGTTTTTT
>-|TRBJ2-3|-|TRBV9
CAGSGLVDTQYF
TGTGCCGGCAGCGGTTTGGTAGATACGCAGTATTTT
>few|TRBJ2-1|-|TRBV19
CASSIVSGPNNEQFF
TGTGCCAGTAGTATAGTAAGCGGGCCTAACAATGAGCAGTTCTTC
>-|TRBJ2-5|-|TRBV7-2
CASSLRRGKETQYF
TGTGCCAGCAGCTTACGACGGGGGAAAGAGACCCAGTACTTC
>-|TRBJ2-5|TRBD2|TRBV11-2
CASTVRGGYGTQYF
TGTGCCAGCACCGTACGGGGGGGATATGGGACCCAGTACTTC
>-|TRBJ1-1|-|TRBV4-2
CASSPPGQLNTEAFF
TGTGCCAGCAGCCCTCCCGGACAGCTGAACACTGAAGCTTTCTTT